The 20 T cell receptor beta chains presented below share a single source sample, sequenced in a study of persistence of HIV-infected CD4 T cells. Cells were stimulated with CMV-infected fibroblast lysates at 8 to 10 ug/mL. Responding CD4+ T cells were sorted by upregulation of both CD40 ligand and CD69. These receptors' antigens are unknown. Sequencing used immunoSEQ version 4 in survey mode. TCRdb's table, derived via immunoSEQ multiplex PCR, lists solely in-frame clones and lacks some. Of fewer than 7,000 clones in the sample, 55% to 70% were seen once. The sample in question was CD4+ T cells sorted from PBMCs after roughly 18-hour stimulation, obtained from a patient who received antiretroviral therapy. The origin of the receptors is an adult man with HIV who was CMV-seropositive.

This clone was counted between two and nine times. CDR3: CASSPFGRSSGANVLTF. For the CDR3, the DNA is TGTGCCAGCAGCCCGTTCGGACGGAGCTCTGGGGCCAACGTCCTGACTTTC. The J gene is TRBJ2-6, the V gene TRBV5-6, with D uncertain. Germline V lookup: CDR1 SGHDT, CDR2 YYEEEE. V was clipped by 4 bases and J by 0 bases, with 14 bases between them. The CDR3 spans 17 residues.

The chain has TRBV30 and TRBJ2-5, with 8 bases aligning to TRBD1. The germline gives CDR1 GTSNPN, CDR2 SVGIG (reference sequence). The CDR3 has 16 amino acids. Germline trimming cut 0 bases from V and 7 bases from J; bases unmatched to any gene: 13. The DNA for the CDR3 is TGTGCCTGGAGTGTCCTCCTCGACAGGGGATATGGGACCCAGTACTTC. It encodes CAWSVLLDRGYGTQYF.

The chain combines TRBV18 with TRBJ2-5, with TRBD1 identical over 10 bases. This CDR3 has 14 amino acids. Unmatched junction bases numbered 6, after V lost 6 bases and J lost 5 bases. Germline CDR1 and CDR2: KGHSH and LQKENI. CDR3 amino acids: CASSRDRGWETQYF. The CDR3 coding sequence is TGTGCCAGCTCCCGGGACAGGGGTTGGGAGACCCAGTACTTC.

V gene TRBV18 combines with J gene TRBJ1-1; D is ambiguous. The V gene's germline CDR1 is KGHSH and CDR2 LQKENI. V shed 3 bases and J shed 0 bases, with 11 bases lying between them. The CDR3 spans 15 residues. CDR3 loop: CASSPVRVLNTEAFF. The CDR3 region has the DNA TGTGCCAGCTCACCTGTAAGGGTCTTGAACACTGAAGCTTTCTTT.

The V and J genes are TRBV19 and TRBJ2-4, with TRBD1 matching 7 bases. This CDR3 is built from 12 residues. The germline V gene has CDR1 LNHDA and CDR2 SQIVND (reference sequence). The V and J ends lost 10 bases and 11 bases, in that order; junction bases with no gene match: 11. The CDR3 region has the DNA TGTGCCACCCTGGCCGGGACAGCCGTTCAGTACTTC. This codes for CATLAGTAVQYF.

This clone rates as medium-sized. This chain connects TRBV6-5 to TRBJ1-5, with TRBD1 as a possible D gene (6 bases). The germline V gene has CDR1 MNHEY and CDR2 SVGAGI. This CDR3 has 15 residues. The V gene lost 8 bases and the J gene lost 2 bases, with 16 bases spanning the gap. CDR3 bases: TGTGCCAGCGCCCAGGGGAATGGAGGCAATCAGCCCCAGCATTTT. This codes for CASAQGNGGNQPQHF.

The chain employs TRBV5-6 and TRBJ1-6, with 10 positions matching TRBD1. CDR3 length: 17 residues. Trimming at V came to 0 bases and at J to 1 base, leaving 1 base not matched to a gene. Germline V gene data show CDR1 as SGHDT and CDR2 as YYEEEE. CDR3 loop: CASSLGQGASYNSPLHF. In DNA form, the CDR3 reads TGTGCCAGCAGCTTGGGACAGGGGGCATCCTATAATTCACCCCTCCACTTT.

This clone counts as medium-sized. This chain connects TRBV28 to TRBJ1-2; 7 positions agree with TRBD1. The CDR3 is 14 residues long. Germline assignment: CDR1 MDHEN and CDR2 SYDVKM. J lost 10 bases, V lost 6 bases, and 14 bases had no gene match. CDR3 in amino acids: CASSPQGTLRDYTF. The CDR3 nucleotides are TGTGCCAGCAGCCCACAGGGGACGCTTAGGGACTACACCTTC.

This clone was observed a single time. For the CDR3, the DNA is TGCGCCAGCAGCTTGGGGGGCGAGCAGTACTTC. The encoded protein is CASSLGGEQYF. This sequence joins TRBV5-1 and TRBJ2-7, with unresolved D. The ends were cut back, 0 bases at V and 6 bases at J, with 4 bases in the middle. Germline CDR1 and CDR2: SGHRS and YFSETQ. The CDR3 totals 11 residues.

The V call is TRBV5-1, the J call TRBJ1-1; tentatively, D is TRBD1 (5 bases). Per the germline V gene, CDR1 is SGHRS and CDR2 is YFSETQ. The V end was cut by 1 base, the J end by 6 bases, with 16 bases between. This CDR3 has 15 amino acids. CDR3 in amino acids: CASSLTGKSGAEAFF. CDR3 DNA sequence: TGCGCCAGCAGCTTGACAGGCAAGTCAGGCGCTGAAGCTTTCTTT.

Regarding this clone: A read error is possible here, since a much larger clone lies one base away. The sample carries other DNA sequences with the same CDR3. The V gene is TRBV18, the J gene TRBJ1-1; no definite D call. Trimming took off 1 base at V and 2 bases at J, with 5 bases between the two ends. Germline V gene lookup returns CDR1 KGHSH and CDR2 LQKENI. The length of the CDR3 is 13 residues. In DNA, the CDR3 is TGTGCCAGCTCACCACAGGGTAACACTGAAGCTTTCTTT. This translates into CASSPQGNTEAFF.

The chain recombines TRBV11-3 with TRBJ2-2; TRBD1 matches 7 bases. The J segment lost 5 bases and the V segment lost 5 bases, leaving 8 bases of the junction unmatched. CDR1 is SGHNT and CDR2 is YENEEA in the germline V gene. This CDR3 has 15 amino acids. CDR3 in DNA: TGTGCCAGCAGCCGAGGGACAGCCTCAACCGGGGAGCTGTTTTTT. Its translation is CASSRGTASTGELFF.

J is TRBJ1-2 and V is TRBV18; tentatively, D is TRBD1 (5 bases). This CDR3 contains 14 residues. Trimming cost V 2 bases and J 7 bases, with 14 bases left between them. The germline V gene encodes CDR1 KGHSH and CDR2 LQKENI. The CDR3: CASSPESQGGGYTF. The CDR3 region has the DNA TGTGCCAGCTCACCAGAGTCGCAGGGAGGTGGCTACACCTTC.

CDR3 coding DNA: TGTGCCAGCTCACCAGTGGCAGGGTCTGGAAACACCATATATTTT. It codes for CASSPVAGSGNTIYF. This chain uses TRBV18 with TRBJ1-3; D is perhaps TRBD1 (5 bases). The CDR3 consists of 15 residues. V shed 2 bases and J shed 1 base, with 9 bases lying between them. Germline values: CDR1 KGHSH, CDR2 LQKENI.

This clone was seen a few times. This chain uses TRBV27 with TRBJ2-7; D tentatively reads TRBD1 or TRBD2 (5 bases each). CDR3 size: 15 residues. V was clipped by 5 bases and J by 2 bases, with 16 bases between them. Germline values: CDR1 MNHEY, CDR2 SMNVEV (reference sequence). CDR3 sequence (DNA): TGTGCCAGCAGTGGGACCGTCTCCCTTCCCTACGAGCAGTACTTC. Translation gives CASSGTVSLPYEQYF.

J is TRBJ1-5 and V is TRBV30; D might be TRBD1 (6 bases). The CDR3 spans 15 residues. V lost 4 bases to trimming and J lost 2 bases, with 15 bases between them. Germline V lookup: CDR1 GTSNPN, CDR2 SVGIG (reference sequence). The DNA for the CDR3 is TGTGCCTGGAACCGAGGGGGGGGGCGCAATCAGCCCCAGCATTTT. Encoded protein: CAWNRGGGRNQPQHF.

This clone occurred a few times. The chain joins TRBV2 to TRBJ1-1; 7 bases map to TRBD1. With 3 bases clipped from V and 9 bases from J, the junction kept 4 bases outside the gene matches. CDR3 size: 12 residues. Germline CDR1 and CDR2: SNHLY and FYNNEI. CDR3 residues: CASSEAGGKAFF. DNA for the CDR3: TGTGCCAGCAGTGAGGCAGGGGGTAAAGCTTTCTTT.

This sequence joins TRBV12-3 or TRBV12-4 and TRBJ1-2; no clear D. Between the trimmed V and J ends, which lost 6 bases and 4 bases, there was a span of 12 bases. The CDR3 runs 13 residues. The chain's CDR3 is CASRAETFYGYTF. The DNA of the CDR3 is TGTGCCAGCAGAGCGGAAACATTCTATGGCTACACCTTC.

Sample share makes this clone large. CDR3 sequence reads: CASSERQPSSGNTIYF. CDR3 bases: TGTGCCAGCAGTGAAAGGCAGCCTAGCTCTGGAAACACCATATATTTT. V is TRBV2 and J is TRBJ1-3; D unresolved. The V gene lost 2 bases and the J gene lost 0 bases, with 11 bases spanning the gap. Per germline, CDR1 SNHLY and CDR2 FYNNEI. This CDR3 comprises 16 residues.

The J gene is TRBJ1-2, the V gene TRBV7-2, with D possibly matching TRBD1 (5 bases). Trimming removed 4 bases at V and 4 bases at J, with 10 bases between. This CDR3 is 13 amino acids long. Germline CDR1 is SGHTA and CDR2 is FQGNSA. CDR3: CASSSRGGYGYTF. CDR3 DNA: TGTGCCAGCAGCTCACGGGGGGGCTATGGCTACACCTTC.